Shown below are 7 T cell receptor beta chains from a single sample sequenced in a study of graft-versus-host responses after intestinal transplantation. Clones were read by immunoSEQ multiplex PCR, and TCRdb kept only the in-frame ones, dropping some. The profile covers fewer than 120,000 clones, with roughly 93% appearing a single time and about 0.51% taken by the ten largest. Antigens of these TCRs are unknown. This specimen consisted of unstimulated CD8+ T cells sorted from spleen or lymph node cells, obtained before intestinal transplant. The receptors here all came from a human donor who received an intestinal transplant.

The chain uses TRBV28 and TRBJ2-1; the D gene is possibly TRBD1 (5 bases). This CDR3 comprises 15 residues. Germline CDR1 reads MDHEN; CDR2 reads SYDVKM. V was clipped by 4 bases and J by 8 bases, with 18 bases between them. The CDR3 nucleotides read TGTGCCAGCAGTTCCCTCTCTGACAGCTTCGATGAGCAGTTCTTC. Protein sequence: CASSSLSDSFDEQFF.

This chain joins TRBV15 and TRBJ2-7; perhaps TRBD1 as D (6 bases). Germline lookup yields CDR1 LNHNV and CDR2 YYDKDF (reference sequence). Trimming stripped 0 bases from V and 2 bases from J, with 17 bases between. The CDR3 contains 17 residues. CDR3 bases: TGTGCCACCAGCAGAGATGAAGGGACACCTAACACCTACGAGCAGTACTTC. It codes for CATSRDEGTPNTYEQYF.

The V and J genes are TRBV5-1 and TRBJ2-7, with D tentatively TRBD1 (5 bases). Germline CDR1 and CDR2: SGHRS and YFSETQ. The CDR3 has 16 amino acids. Trimming stripped 3 bases from V and 6 bases from J, with 22 bases between. Here the CDR3 reads CASSWSPRAKGSEQYF. The CDR3 nucleotides read TGCGCCAGCAGCTGGAGTCCCCGGGCCAAGGGGTCCGAGCAGTACTTC.

The chain has TRBV6-1 and TRBJ1-1; TRBD1 might be the D (6 bases). The germline CDR1 and CDR2 sequences are MNHNS and SASEGT. Trimming stripped 11 bases from V and 3 bases from J, with 13 bases between. CDR3 length: 12 amino acids. CDR3 bases: TGTGCCGAGGGGGGGTCGGACACTGAAGCTTTCTTT. This gives the protein CAEGGSDTEAFF.

The chain employs TRBV28 and TRBJ2-4, with D maybe TRBD2 (6 bases). V lost 4 bases and J lost 0, with 13 bases in between. The V gene's germline CDR1 is MDHEN and CDR2 SYDVKM. The CDR3 has 16 residues. The CDR3 sequence: CASSSLPREAKNIQYF. The DNA for the CDR3 is TGTGCCAGCAGTTCTCTCCCGCGGGAAGCCAAAAACATTCAGTACTTC.

The chain couples TRBV7-9 to TRBJ2-4, with D perhaps matching TRBD1 (6 bases). The CDR3 length is 14 residues. Trimming left V 8 bases short and J 6 bases short, with 17 bases between. CDR1 SEHNR and CDR2 FQNEAQ come from the germline V gene (reference sequence). CDR3 residues: CASQSPDRPNIQYF. DNA for the CDR3: TGTGCCAGCCAAAGTCCGGACAGACCAAACATTCAGTACTTC.

This clone was observed once. V and J are TRBV19 and TRBJ2-7, with D possibly being TRBD2 (7 bases). CDR3 size: 15 residues. V was trimmed by 3 bases and J by 0 bases, leaving 12 bases between them. CDR1 is LNHDA, CDR2 SQIVND, per germline (reference sequence). The CDR3 DNA sequence: TGTGCCAGTAGTATGGGGAGGGGGAGCTCCTACGAGCAGTACTTC. Protein product: CASSMGRGSSYEQYF.